Listed here are 3 T cell receptor beta chains from one sample, sequenced in a study of response to subunit inactivated influenza vaccine. TCRdb re-called the RT-PCR reads with MiXCR, one entry per CDR3 protein. This sample yields about 170,000 distinct CDR3 sequences, of which roughly 12% are seen a single time; 25% to 30% belongs to the top ten. These data are also associated with another study on T cells expressing NK-cell markers. That work contributes: The TCR beta cDNA came from 5'RACE template switching with UMIs.

The specimen was CD8+ T cells sorted from PBMCs, collected roughly 12 days after vaccination. All receptors derive from a man in his forties or fifties who received an inactivated influenza vaccine.

This clonotype occurred a few times. The genes are TRBV29-1 and TRBJ2-7; 14 bases match TRBD2. Germline assignment: CDR1 SQVTM and CDR2 ANQGSEA. This CDR3 region has 13 residues. V trimming: 6 bases; J trimming: 7 bases; junction bases outside the gene matches: 5. The CDR3 DNA is TGCAGCGTCCCGGGACTAGCGGGAGTTGAGCAGTACTTC. As protein: CSVPGLAGVEQYF.

This clonotype was seen at least ten times. The chain employs TRBV28 and TRBJ2-7; perhaps D is TRBD1 or TRBD2 (5 bases each). The germline V and J ends were trimmed by 4 bases and 3 bases, with 22 bases remaining between them. Germline CDR1 MDHEN, CDR2 SYDVKM. The CDR3 sequence is 17 residues long. The CDR3 DNA sequence: TGTGCCAGCAGTTCGTTCCCCGGGACGGGGCCATACTACGAGCAGTACTTC. Translating it yields CASSSFPGTGPYYEQYF.

The CDR3 DNA follows: TGTGCCGGCCCGGGGACTGCCAAAAACATTCAGTACTTC. This sequence encodes CAGPGTAKNIQYF. The V call is TRBV30, the J call TRBJ2-4; possible D gene TRBD2, 6 bases. Per germline, CDR1 GTSNPN and CDR2 SVGIG (reference sequence). V was trimmed by 8 bases and J by 1 base, leaving 12 bases between them. This CDR3 spans 13 amino acids.